A single sample is the source of the 9 T cell receptor beta chains below, sequenced in a study of shared clonotypes between healthy human individuals. TCRdb keeps only in-frame clones here, not all; method: immunoSEQ multiplex PCR. The table records around 2.5 million clones, roughly 93% of them present only once. Sequenced input: naive CD4+ T cells from PBMCs. The subset is: CD45RA+ positively selected. These receptors were taken from a man between 18 and 35 years old in good health. Some clones in this sample may be carry-over from other donors' samples.

The V call is TRBV19, the J call TRBJ2-5; the D gene is possibly TRBD2 (5 bases). This CDR3 is 15 amino acids long. Germline CDR1 is LNHDA and CDR2 is SQIVND (reference sequence). With 7 bases removed from V and 5 bases from J, the gap between germline ends came to 20 bases. The CDR3 loop reads CASTPAGGRGETQYF. The CDR3 region has the DNA TGTGCCAGTACCCCCGCAGGAGGAAGAGGGGAGACCCAGTACTTC.

This chain connects TRBV7-9 to TRBJ1-2, with 9 bases fitting TRBD1. This CDR3 spans 15 amino acids. The J segment lost 2 bases and the V segment lost 1 base, leaving 2 bases of the junction unmatched. Germline CDR1 SEHNR, CDR2 FQNEAQ (reference sequence). The CDR3 here is CASSLGGQGNYGYTF. CDR3 sequence (DNA): TGTGCCAGCAGCTTAGGCGGACAGGGGAACTATGGCTACACCTTC.

The J gene is TRBJ2-1, the V gene TRBV6-5, with 9 positions matching TRBD2. Trimming cost V 5 bases and J 5 bases; bases outside gene matches: 7. The CDR3 covers 15 residues. The germline V gene has CDR1 MNHEY and CDR2 SVGAGI. The CDR3 DNA reads as TGTGCCAGCAGTACCGGGACTAGCTGGGACAATGAGCAGTTCTTC. It codes for CASSTGTSWDNEQFF.

As regards this clone: This same CDR3 is encoded by further DNA sequences in the sample. V gene TRBV18 combines with J gene TRBJ2-1; 9 positions agree with TRBD1. This CDR3 has 14 amino acids. The germline V gene has CDR1 KGHSH and CDR2 LQKENI. The junction had 1 base not matched to a gene; V was cut back by 0 bases and J by 7 bases. The DNA of the CDR3 is TGTGCCAGCTCACCACCACAGGGGGCTAATGAGCAGTTCTTC. It specifies CASSPPQGANEQFF. Filled out from reference TRBV18 and TRBJ2-1, the complete variable domain reads NAGVMQNPRHLVRRRGQEARLRCSPMKGHSHVYWYRQLPEEGLKFMVYLQKENIIDESGMPKERFSAEFPKEGPSILRIQQVVRGDSAAYFCASSPPQGANEQFFGPGTRLTVL.

The J gene is TRBJ2-3, the V gene TRBV29-1, with D unclear. Looked up from germline, CDR1 is SQVTM and CDR2 is ANQGSEA. The CDR3 has 13 amino acids. DNA for the CDR3: TGCAGGGCATCAACTCCGGGCGCAGATACGCAGTATTTT. Encoded protein: CRASTPGADTQYF.

Concerning this clone: Other nucleotide sequences in the sample specify the same CDR3. The chain has TRBV9 and TRBJ2-7, with a weak D call TRBD2 (5 bases). CDR3 length: 13 amino acids. Germline-derived CDR1 and CDR2 are SGDLS and YYNGEE. The ends were cut back, 4 bases at V and 4 bases at J, with 12 bases in the middle. The chain's CDR3 is CASSPSSSYEQYF. For the CDR3, the DNA is TGTGCCAGCAGCCCTAGCTCCTCGTACGAGCAGTACTTC.

This clone came up once. The rearrangement links TRBV28 to TRBJ2-5; a weak D match, TRBD2 (6 bases). V shed 6 bases and J shed 1 base, with 15 bases lying between them. The CDR3 totals 15 residues. CDR1 and CDR2 (germline): MDHEN, SYDVKM. Here the CDR3 reads CASSEREPRQETQYF. The CDR3, as DNA: TGTGCCAGCAGCGAACGGGAGCCGCGCCAAGAGACCCAGTACTTC. Full variable domain (remainder filled in from reference TRBV28 and TRBJ2-5): DVKVTQSSRYLVKRTGEKVFLECVQDMDHENMFWYRQDPGLGLRLIYFSYDVKMKEKGDIPEGYSVSREKKERFSLILESASTNQTSMYLCASSEREPRQETQYFGPGTRLLVL.

Notes on this clone: Other DNA variants within this sample encode the same CDR3. The chain is built from TRBV19 and TRBJ2-3, with TRBD1 matching over 8 bases. Germline V gene sequence: CDR1 LNHDA, CDR2 SQIVND (reference sequence). The CDR3 consists of 13 residues. V lost 7 bases to trimming and J lost 3 bases; unmatched junction nucleotides: 3. The CDR3 region is CASTRGRTDTQYF. DNA of the CDR3: TGTGCCAGTACCAGGGGGCGGACAGATACGCAGTATTTT.

Points on this clone: The same CDR3 can be traced to other DNA sequences in this sample. The V and J genes are TRBV9 and TRBJ2-5, with 7 bases lining up with TRBD2. Germline CDR1 SGDLS, CDR2 YYNGEE. The CDR3 contains 13 residues. Trimming removed 0 bases from V and 7 bases from J; junction bases left unmatched: 3. The CDR3 DNA reads TGTGCCAGCAGCGTAGGGACTAGTGGGACCCAGTACTTC. Translation: CASSVGTSGTQYF.